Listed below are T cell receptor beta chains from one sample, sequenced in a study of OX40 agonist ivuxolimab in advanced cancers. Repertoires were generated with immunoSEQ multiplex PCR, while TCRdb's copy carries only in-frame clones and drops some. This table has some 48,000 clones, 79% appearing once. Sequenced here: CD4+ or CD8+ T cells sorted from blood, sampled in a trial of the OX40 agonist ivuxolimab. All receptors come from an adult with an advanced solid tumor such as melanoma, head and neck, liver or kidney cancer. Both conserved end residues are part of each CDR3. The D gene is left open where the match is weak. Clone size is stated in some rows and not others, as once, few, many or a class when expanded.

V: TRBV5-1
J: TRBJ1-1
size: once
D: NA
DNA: TGCGCCAGCAGCTTGGATCGGCCAAACACTGAAGCTTTCTTT
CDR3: CASSLDRPNTEAFF

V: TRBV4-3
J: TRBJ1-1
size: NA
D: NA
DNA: TGCGCCAGCAGCCAAGTTCCGAGTACTATGAACACTGAAGCTTTCTTT
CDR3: CASSQVPSTMNTEAFF

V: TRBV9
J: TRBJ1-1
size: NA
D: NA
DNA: TGTGCCAGCAGCGTAGTCCCGGAGAACACTGAAGCTTTCTTT
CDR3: CASSVVPENTEAFF

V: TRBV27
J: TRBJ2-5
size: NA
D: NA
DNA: TGTGCCAGCAGTTTATTGTCCCGGTCCTGGGAGGCCCAGTACTTC
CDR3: CASSLLSRSWEAQYF

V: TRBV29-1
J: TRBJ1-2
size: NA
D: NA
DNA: TGCAGCGTTGAGCACGGGACACTCTATGGCTACACCTTC
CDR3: CSVEHGTLYGYTF

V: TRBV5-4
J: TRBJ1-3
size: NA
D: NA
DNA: TGTGCCAGCAGTCCCTTCGGGGGCAGAGGAAACACCATATATTTT
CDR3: CASSPFGGRGNTIYF

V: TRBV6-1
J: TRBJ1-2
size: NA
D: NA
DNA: TGTGCCAGCACTCTTGGAAGCTATGGCTACACCTTC
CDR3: CASTLGSYGYTF

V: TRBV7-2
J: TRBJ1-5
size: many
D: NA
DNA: TGTGCCAGCAGCTTAGAGCGGGGGGGCAATCAGCCCCAGCATTTT
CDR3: CASSLERGGNQPQHF

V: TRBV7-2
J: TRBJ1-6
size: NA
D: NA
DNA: TGTGCCAGCAGCCGTCGTAGGGGTTACTCCTATAATTCACCCCTCCACTTT
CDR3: CASSRRRGYSYNSPLHF

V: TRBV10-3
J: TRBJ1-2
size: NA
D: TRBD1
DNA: TGTGCCATCAGTGGGTTAGGGACAGAATCTGGCTACACCTTC
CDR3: CAISGLGTESGYTF

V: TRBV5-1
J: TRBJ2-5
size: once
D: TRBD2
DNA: TGCGCCAGCAGGATAGCGGGGTTTAAAGAGACCCAGTACTTC
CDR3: CASRIAGFKETQYF

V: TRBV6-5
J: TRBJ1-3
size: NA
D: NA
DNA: TGTGCCAGCAGTTACGGCCAGCAGATGATAGGCAACACCATATATTTT
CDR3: CASSYGQQMIGNTIYF

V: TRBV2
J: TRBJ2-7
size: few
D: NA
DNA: TGTGCCAGCAGTGGACCATACTACGAGCAGTACTTC
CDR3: CASSGPYYEQYF

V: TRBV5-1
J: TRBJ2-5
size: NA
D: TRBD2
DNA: TGCGCCAGCAGCTTCATTGCTAGCGGAGCTGGGGAGACCCAGTACTTC
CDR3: CASSFIASGAGETQYF

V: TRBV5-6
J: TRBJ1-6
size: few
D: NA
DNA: TGTGCCAGCAGCTTGGGGGGGGCTGGATCACCCCTCCACTTT
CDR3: CASSLGGAGSPLHF

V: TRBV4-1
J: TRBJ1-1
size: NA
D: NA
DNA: TGCGCCAGCAGCCAAGATTGGGGTACCAGGACGAACACTGAAGCTTTCTTT
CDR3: CASSQDWGTRTNTEAFF

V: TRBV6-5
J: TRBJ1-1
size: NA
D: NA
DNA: TGTGCCAGCAGTTTCCACAGGGAGAACACTGAAGCTTTCTTT
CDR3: CASSFHRENTEAFF

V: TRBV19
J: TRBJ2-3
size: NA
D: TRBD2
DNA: TGTGCCAGTAGTATAGACCTTACCATAGCGGGGCCAATAAGAGGCACAGATACGCAGTATTTT
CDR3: CASSIDLTIAGPIRGTDTQYF

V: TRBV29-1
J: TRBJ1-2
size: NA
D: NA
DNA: TGCAGCGCTAAGACCAGCTGGACTTCCGGCTACACCTTC
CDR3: CSAKTSWTSGYTF

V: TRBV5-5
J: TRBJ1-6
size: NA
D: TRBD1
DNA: TGTGCCAGCAGTTCAGCTGGGACAGTAGTTTCACCCCTCCACTTT
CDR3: CASSSAGTVVSPLHF

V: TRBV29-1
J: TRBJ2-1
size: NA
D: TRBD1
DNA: TGCAGCGTCGCCTCCGGGACAGGGGCCTACAATGAGCAGTTCTTC
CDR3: CSVASGTGAYNEQFF

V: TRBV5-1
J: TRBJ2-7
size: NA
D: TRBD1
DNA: TGCGCCAGCAGCCCGCGGGACAGGGGCCACGAGCAGTACTTC
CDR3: CASSPRDRGHEQYF

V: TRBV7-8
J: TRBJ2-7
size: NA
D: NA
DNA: TGTGCCAGCAGCTTAGTCGCGTCCTACGAGCAGTACTTC
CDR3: CASSLVASYEQYF

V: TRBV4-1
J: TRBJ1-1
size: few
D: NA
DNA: TGCGCCAGCAGCCAAGAGGCTCCTCCAGGGCGGACTGAAGCTTTCTTT
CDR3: CASSQEAPPGRTEAFF

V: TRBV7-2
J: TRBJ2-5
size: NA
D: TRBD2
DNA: TGTGCCAGCAGCCACGGGGCGGGGGAAAGGGAGACCCAGTACTTC
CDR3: CASSHGAGERETQYF

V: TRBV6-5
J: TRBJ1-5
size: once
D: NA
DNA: TGTGCCAGCAGTTGGGCACTAAATCAGCCCCAGCATTTT
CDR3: CASSWALNQPQHF

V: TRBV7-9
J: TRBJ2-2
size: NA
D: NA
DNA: TGTGCCAGCAGCTTAGCGATGGGCACCGGGGAGCTGTTTTTT
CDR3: CASSLAMGTGELFF

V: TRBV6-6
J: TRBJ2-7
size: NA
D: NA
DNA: TGTGCCAGCAGAGCCGCAGGGATAGCGGACTACGAGCAGTACTTC
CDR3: CASRAAGIADYEQYF

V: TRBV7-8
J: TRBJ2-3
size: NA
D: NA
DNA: TGTGCCAGCAGCTCCCGTGCACTCACAGATACGCAGTATTTT
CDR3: CASSSRALTDTQYF

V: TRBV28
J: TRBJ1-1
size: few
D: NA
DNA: TGTGCCAGCCGGACGGAGAGGACACTGAACACTGAAGCTTTCTTT
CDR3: CASRTERTLNTEAFF

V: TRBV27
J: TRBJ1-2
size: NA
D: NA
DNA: TGTGCCAGCAGTTTCGTGGCTGACTATGGCTACACCTTC
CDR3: CASSFVADYGYTF

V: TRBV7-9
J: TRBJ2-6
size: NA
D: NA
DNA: TGTGCCAGCAGGGGAGGATCCGCGGGGGCCAACGTCCTGACTTTC
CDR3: CASRGGSAGANVLTF

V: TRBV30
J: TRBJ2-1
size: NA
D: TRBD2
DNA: TGTGCCTGGAGTTCGAAAGGACTAGCCGACAATGAGCAGTTCTTC
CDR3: CAWSSKGLADNEQFF

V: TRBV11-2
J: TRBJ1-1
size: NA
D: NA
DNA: TGTGCCAGCAGCTTAACGGCTGAGAACACTGAAGCTTTCTTT
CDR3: CASSLTAENTEAFF

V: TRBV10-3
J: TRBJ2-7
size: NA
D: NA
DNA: TGTGCCACCGTACGGACAACAACCTTTAACTCCTACGAGCAGTACTTC
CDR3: CATVRTTTFNSYEQYF